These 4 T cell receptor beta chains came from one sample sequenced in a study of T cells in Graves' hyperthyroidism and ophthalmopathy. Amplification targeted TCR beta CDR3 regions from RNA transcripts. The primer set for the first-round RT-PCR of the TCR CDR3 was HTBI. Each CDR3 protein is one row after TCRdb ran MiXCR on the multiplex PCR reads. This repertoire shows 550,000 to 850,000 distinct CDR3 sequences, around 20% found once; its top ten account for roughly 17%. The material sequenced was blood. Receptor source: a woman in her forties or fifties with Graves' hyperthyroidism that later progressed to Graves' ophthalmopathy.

The CDR3 here is CASSETPGLAGGEQFF. CDR3 DNA sequence: TGTGCCAGCAGTGAAACCCCGGGACTAGCGGGGGGGGAGCAGTTCTTC. This chain connects TRBV2 to TRBJ2-1; 16 bases align to TRBD2. The CDR3 contains 16 residues. V shed 2 bases, J shed 10 bases, and the junction held 5 bases outside the gene matches. Per the germline V gene, CDR1 is SNHLY and CDR2 is FYNNEI.

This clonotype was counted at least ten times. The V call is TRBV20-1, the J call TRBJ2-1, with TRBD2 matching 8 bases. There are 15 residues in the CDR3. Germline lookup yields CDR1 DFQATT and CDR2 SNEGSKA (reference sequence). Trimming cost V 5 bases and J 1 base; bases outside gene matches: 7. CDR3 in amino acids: CSASIAGRSYNEQFF. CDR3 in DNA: TGCAGTGCTTCTATAGCGGGACGATCCTACAATGAGCAGTTCTTC.

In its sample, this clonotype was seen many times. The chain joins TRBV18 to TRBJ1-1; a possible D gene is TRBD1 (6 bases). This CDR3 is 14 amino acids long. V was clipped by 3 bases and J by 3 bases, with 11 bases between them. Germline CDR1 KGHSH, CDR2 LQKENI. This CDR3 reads CASSPGGVDTEAFF. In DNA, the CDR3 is TGTGCCAGCTCACCGGGGGGCGTCGACACTGAAGCTTTCTTT.

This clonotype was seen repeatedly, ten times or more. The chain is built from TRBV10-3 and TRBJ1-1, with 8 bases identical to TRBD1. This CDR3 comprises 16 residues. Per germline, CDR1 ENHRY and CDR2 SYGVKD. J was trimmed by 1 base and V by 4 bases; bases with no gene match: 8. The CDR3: CAISGADRAKNTEAFF. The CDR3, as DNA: TGTGCCATCAGTGGGGCGGACAGGGCCAAGAACACTGAAGCTTTCTTT.